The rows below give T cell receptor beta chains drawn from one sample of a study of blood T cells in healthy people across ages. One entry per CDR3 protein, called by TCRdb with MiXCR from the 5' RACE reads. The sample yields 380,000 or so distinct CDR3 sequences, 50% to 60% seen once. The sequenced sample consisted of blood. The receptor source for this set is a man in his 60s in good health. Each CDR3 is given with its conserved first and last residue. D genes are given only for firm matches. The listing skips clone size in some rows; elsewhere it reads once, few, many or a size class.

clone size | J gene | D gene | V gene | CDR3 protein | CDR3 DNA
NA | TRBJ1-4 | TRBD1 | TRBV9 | CASSPRDRGRVIDEKLFF | TGTGCCAGCAGCCCTCGGGACAGGGGGCGAGTAATTGACGAAAAACTGTTTTTT
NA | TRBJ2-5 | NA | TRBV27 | CASSPRPGVAEVLGGETQYF | TGTGCCAGCAGTCCCCGTCCCGGAGTAGCTGAGGTTTTGGGGGGAGAGACCCAGTACTTC
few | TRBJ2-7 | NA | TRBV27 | CASSFLASRDEQYF | TGTGCCAGCAGTTTCCTAGCCTCAAGGGACGAGCAGTACTTC
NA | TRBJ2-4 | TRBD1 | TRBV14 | CASSPVQGAGIQYF | TGTGCCAGCAGCCCAGTGCAGGGGGCTGGCATTCAGTACTTC
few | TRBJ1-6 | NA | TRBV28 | CASSLPGQIGNSPLHF | TGTGCCAGCAGTTTACCCGGGCAGATAGGAAATTCACCCCTCCACTTT
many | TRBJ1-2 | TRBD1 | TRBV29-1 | CSAGPGGDGYTF | TGCAGCGCAGGACCAGGGGGGGATGGCTACACCTTC
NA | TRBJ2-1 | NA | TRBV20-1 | CSARRESSYNEQFF | TGCAGTGCTAGAAGGGAGAGCTCCTACAATGAGCAGTTCTTC
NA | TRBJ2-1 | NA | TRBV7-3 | CASSLDGSRGNEQFF | TGTGCCAGCAGCTTAGACGGGAGCCGCGGAAATGAGCAGTTCTTC
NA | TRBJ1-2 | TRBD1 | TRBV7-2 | CASSSTRDRVHYGYTF | TGTGCCAGCAGCTCCACCAGGGACAGGGTACACTATGGCTACACCTTC
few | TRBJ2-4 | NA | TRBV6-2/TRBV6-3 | CASSYSGRIQYF | TGTGCCAGCAGTTACTCCGGACGCATTCAGTACTTC
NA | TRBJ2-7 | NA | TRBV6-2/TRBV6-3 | CASSYSWYEQYF | TGTGCCAGCAGTTACTCGTGGTACGAGCAGTACTTC
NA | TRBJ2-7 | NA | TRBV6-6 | CASSPSGRRSYEQYF | TGTGCCAGCAGTCCCTCTGGGCGGCGCTCCTACGAGCAGTACTTC
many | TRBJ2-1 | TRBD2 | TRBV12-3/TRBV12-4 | CASSLAGVGNEQFF | TGTGCCAGCAGTCTAGCGGGAGTGGGCAATGAGCAGTTCTTC
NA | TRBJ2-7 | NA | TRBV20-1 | CSARDRSASPYEQYF | TGCAGTGCTAGAGATCGGTCAGCGAGCCCCTACGAGCAGTACTTC
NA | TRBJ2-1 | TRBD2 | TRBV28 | CASSPGRLAPGRGSYNEQFF | TGTGCCAGCAGTCCTGGTAGACTAGCGCCGGGAAGGGGCTCCTACAATGAGCAGTTCTTC
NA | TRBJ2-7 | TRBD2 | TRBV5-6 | CASSLAAGVLSSYNEQYF | TGTGCCAGCAGCTTGGCAGCGGGGGTTCTCAGCTCCTACAATGAGCAGTACTTC
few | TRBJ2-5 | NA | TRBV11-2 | CASSGPGLPMETQYF | TGTGCCAGCAGCGGACCGGGACTCCCTATGGAGACCCAGTACTTC
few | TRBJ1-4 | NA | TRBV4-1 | CASSQGPTRSTNEKLFF | TGCGCCAGCAGCCAAGGACCTACTAGATCAACTAATGAAAAACTGTTTTTT
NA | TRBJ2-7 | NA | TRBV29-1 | CSAPPEGRNEQYF | TGCAGCGCACCCCCGGAGGGCAGGAACGAGCAGTACTTC
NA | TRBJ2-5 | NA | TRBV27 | CASSLLFATVPETQYF | TGTGCCAGCAGTTTACTATTTGCGACTGTCCCAGAGACCCAGTACTTC
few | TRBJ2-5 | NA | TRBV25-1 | CASRGSVETQYF | TGTGCCAGCAGGGGGTCGGTGGAGACCCAGTACTTC
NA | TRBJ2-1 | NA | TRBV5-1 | CASSLQLGNEQFF | TGCGCCAGCAGCTTGCAGCTAGGGAATGAGCAGTTCTTC
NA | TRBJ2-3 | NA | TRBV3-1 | CASQRGEDTQYF | TGTGCCAGCCAAAGGGGTGAAGATACGCAGTATTTT
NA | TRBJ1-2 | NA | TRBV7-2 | CASSPWEMGRGYTF | TGTGCCAGCAGCCCCTGGGAAATGGGCAGGGGCTACACCTTC
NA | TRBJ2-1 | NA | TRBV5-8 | CASSRIRVGSCNEQFF | TGTGCCAGCAGCCGGATCAGGGTCGGCTCCTGCAATGAGCAGTTCTTC
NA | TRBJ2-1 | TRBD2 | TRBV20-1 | CSATRTSGVEETQFF | TGCAGTGCTACTCGGACTAGCGGGGTAGAAGAGACCCAGTTCTTC
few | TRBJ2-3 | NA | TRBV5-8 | CASSLGIRTDTQYF | TGTGCCAGCAGCTTGGGGATCCGCACAGATACGCAGTATTTT
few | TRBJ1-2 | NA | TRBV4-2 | CASSQDRTGNYGYTF | TGTGCCAGCAGCCAAGATCGTACAGGAAACTATGGCTACACCTTC
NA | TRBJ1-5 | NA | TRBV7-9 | CASSMNNQPQHF | TGTGCCAGCAGCATGAACAATCAGCCCCAGCATTTT
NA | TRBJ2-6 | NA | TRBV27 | CASSLRRSRSTGSSGANVLTF | TGTGCCAGCAGTTTACGGAGGAGCAGGTCGACCGGTAGCTCTGGGGCCAACGTCCTGACTTTC
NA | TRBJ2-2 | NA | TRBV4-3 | CAGSQVGGATGELFF | TGCGCCGGCAGCCAAGTAGGGGGGGCCACCGGGGAGCTGTTTTTT
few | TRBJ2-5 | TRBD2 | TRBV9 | CASSEQGTSGIETQYF | TGTGCCAGCAGCGAGCAAGGGACTAGCGGGATTGAGACCCAGTACTTC
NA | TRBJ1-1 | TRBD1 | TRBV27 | CASRPMTGRATEAFF | TGTGCCAGCAGGCCAATGACAGGGAGGGCCACTGAAGCTTTCTTT
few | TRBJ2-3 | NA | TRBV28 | CASSPGDKWADTQYF | TGTGCCAGCTCCCCCGGGGACAAGTGGGCAGATACGCAGTATTTT
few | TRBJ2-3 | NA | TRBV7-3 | CASSPSQSDTQYF | TGTGCCAGCAGCCCAAGCCAGTCAGATACGCAGTATTTT
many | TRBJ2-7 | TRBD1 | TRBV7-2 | CASRRGTDSYEQYF | TGTGCCAGCAGAAGAGGGACAGATTCCTACGAGCAGTACTTC
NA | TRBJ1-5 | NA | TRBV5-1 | CASSPGSPQGPQHF | TGCGCCAGCAGCCCGGGGTCTCCACAGGGGCCCCAGCATTTT
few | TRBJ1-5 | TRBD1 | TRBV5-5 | CASSSSGQAYGPQHF | TGTGCCAGCAGTTCTTCCGGACAGGCCTACGGGCCCCAGCATTTT
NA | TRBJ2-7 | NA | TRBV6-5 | CASRGMGRSYEQYF | TGTGCCAGCAGGGGCATGGGTCGCTCCTACGAGCAGTACTTC
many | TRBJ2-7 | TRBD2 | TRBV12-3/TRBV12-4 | CASSLGGGYYEQYF | TGTGCCAGCAGTTTAGGCGGGGGATACTACGAGCAGTACTTC
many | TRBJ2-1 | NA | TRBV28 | CASSFQVITEQFF | TGTGCCAGCAGTTTCCAGGTTATTACTGAGCAGTTCTTC
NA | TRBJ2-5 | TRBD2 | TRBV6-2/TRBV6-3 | CASSRGTTRSETQYF | TGTGCCAGCAGCCGGGGGACTACCCGTTCTGAGACCCAGTACTTC
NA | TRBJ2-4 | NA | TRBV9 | CASSVGNSQNIQYF | TGTGCCAGCAGCGTAGGTAACAGTCAAAACATTCAGTACTTC
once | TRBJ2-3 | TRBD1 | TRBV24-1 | CATSDRDSPMDTQYF | TGTGCCACCAGTGACCGGGACAGCCCCATGGATACGCAGTATTTT
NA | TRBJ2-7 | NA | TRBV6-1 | CASSVYSETMTREQYF | TGTGCCAGCAGTGTATATAGCGAGACTATGACCCGCGAGCAGTACTTC
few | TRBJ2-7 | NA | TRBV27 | CASRTSFQQYF | TGTGCCAGCAGAACCTCGTTCCAGCAGTACTTC
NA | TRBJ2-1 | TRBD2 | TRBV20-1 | CSARGGTPSSNNEQFF | TGCAGTGCTAGGGGAGGGACCCCGAGTTCTAACAATGAGCAGTTCTTC
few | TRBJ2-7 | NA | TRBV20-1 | CSARGGADYEQYF | TGCAGTGCTAGAGGAGGAGCCGACTACGAGCAGTACTTC
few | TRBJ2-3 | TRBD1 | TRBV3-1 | CASSPSVTGWDTDTQYF | TGTGCCAGCAGCCCGTCAGTGACAGGGTGGGACACAGATACGCAGTATTTT